The 8 T cell receptor beta chains below all came from one sample that was sequenced in a study of technical replicates of blood from a handful of donors. This table comes from immunoSEQ multiplex PCR, and its TCRdb copy is limited to in-frame clones, with some not included. The sample includes 65,000 to 80,000 clones, roughly 97% seen only once; the top ten take 0.3% to 0.35%. The source material was T cells isolated from PBMCs. The receptors were sampled from a human donor in good health.

The chain couples TRBV5-6 to TRBJ2-5, with unresolved D. Between the trimmed V and J ends, which lost 3 bases and 5 bases, there was a span of 14 bases. The CDR3 is made up of 14 amino acids. Germline CDR1 is SGHDT and CDR2 is YYEEEE. This chain's CDR3 is CASSSPLGSETQYF. In DNA form, the CDR3 reads TGTGCCAGCAGCTCGCCCCTGGGCAGCGAGACCCAGTACTTC. Using reference TRBV5-6 and TRBJ2-5 for the parts outside the CDR3, the full variable domain is DAGVTQSPTHLIKTRGQQVTLRCSPKSGHDTVSWYQQALGQGPQFIFQYYEEEERQRGNFPDRFSGHQFPNYSSELNVNALLLGDSALYLCASSSPLGSETQYFGPGTRLLVL.

The genes are TRBV4-2 and TRBJ2-3; D perhaps matches TRBD2 (6 bases). The germline V and J ends were trimmed by 0 bases and 6 bases, with 13 bases remaining between them. There are 15 residues in the CDR3. Germline V lookup: CDR1 LGHNA, CDR2 YNFKEQ. In DNA, the CDR3 is TGTGCCAGCAGCCAAGAGTGGAGGGCCTCGGATACGCAGTATTTT. It yields the protein CASSQEWRASDTQYF.

The J gene is TRBJ2-3, the V gene TRBV28; D possibly corresponds to TRBD2 (5 bases). The CDR3 contains 13 residues. Germline V gene lookup returns CDR1 MDHEN and CDR2 SYDVKM. Trimming removed 5 bases at V and 9 bases at J, with 15 bases between. Written as DNA, the CDR3 is TGTGCCAGCAGTCCCTCCGTACTAGGAACGCAGTATTTT. This sequence encodes CASSPSVLGTQYF.

This rearrangement joins TRBV5-4 to TRBJ1-1, with D hard to call. Trimming left V 3 bases short and J 5 bases short, with 14 bases between. The CDR3 runs to 14 residues. Germline V gene lookup returns CDR1 SGHNT and CDR2 YYREEE (reference sequence). CDR3 coding DNA: TGTGCCAGCAGCTACGGACTGGGTGGAACTGAAGCTTTCTTT. Protein: CASSYGLGGTEAFF. Combining the CDR3 with reference TRBV5-4 and TRBJ1-1 gives the whole variable domain ETGVTQSPTHLIKTRGQQVTLRCSSQSGHNTVSWYQQALGQGPQFIFQYYREEENGRGNFPPRFSGLQFPNYSSELNVNALELDDSALYLCASSYGLGGTEAFFGQGTRLTVV.

This rearrangement joins TRBV19 to TRBJ1-5; D unclear. The CDR3 runs to 13 residues. CDR1 is LNHDA, CDR2 SQIVND, per germline (reference sequence). V was clipped by 5 bases and J by 0 bases, with 5 bases between them. The chain's CDR3 is CASSPVSNQPQHF. CDR3 in DNA: TGTGCCAGTAGTCCGGTTAGCAATCAGCCCCAGCATTTT.

J is TRBJ2-1 and V is TRBV29-1, with TRBD2 matching over 13 bases. V shed 6 bases, J shed 7 bases, and the junction held 9 bases outside the gene matches. The CDR3 runs to 15 residues. Germline values: CDR1 SQVTM, CDR2 ANQGSEA. As DNA, the CDR3 is TGCAGCGTCCTTGAACCGGGACTAGCGGGGAATGAGCAGTTCTTC. It codes for CSVLEPGLAGNEQFF.

The CDR3 coding sequence is TGTGCCAGCTCACCACAAGGGCTAGCAACCTGGGAGACCCAGTACTTC. Residues: CASSPQGLATWETQYF. The V call is TRBV18, the J call TRBJ2-5, with D possibly being TRBD2 (5 bases). V was pared by 1 base and J by 5 bases, with 17 bases between. Germline CDR1 and CDR2: KGHSH and LQKENI. The CDR3 is made up of 16 amino acids.

This clone was detected only once. V is TRBV27 and J is TRBJ2-7; perhaps TRBD1 as D (6 bases). The V gene's germline CDR1 is MNHEY and CDR2 SMNVEV (reference sequence). There are 15 residues in the CDR3. V lost 2 bases to trimming and J lost 2 bases, with 13 bases between them. CDR3 residues: CASSLGQGITYEQYF. The CDR3 DNA is TGTGCCAGCAGTTTAGGGCAGGGGATCACCTACGAGCAGTACTTC.